The 18 T cell receptor beta chains reported below all come from one sample, sequenced in a study of blood T cell repertoires in COVID-19. Libraries were prepared by immunoSEQ multiplex PCR; TCRdb keeps only in-frame clonotypes and omits some of them. The sample records 120,000 to 150,000 clones, 85% being singletons. The source material was peripheral blood. All receptors derive from a man aged 50-60 years with acute or convalescent COVID-19.

The CDR3 sequence: CASTSSLGAAYEQYF. In DNA form, the CDR3 reads TGTGCCAGCACCTCATCTCTTGGGGCGGCCTACGAGCAGTACTTC. The V call is TRBV2, the J call TRBJ2-7, with D perhaps TRBD1 (5 bases). CDR3 length: 15 amino acids. Trimming stripped 7 bases from V and 2 bases from J, with 18 bases between. Germline CDR1 SNHLY, CDR2 FYNNEI.

The CDR3 region is CASSRWGSGSGANVLTF. The CDR3 DNA reads as TGCGCCAGCAGCCGTTGGGGCTCAGGCTCTGGGGCCAACGTCCTGACTTTC. The chain links TRBV5-1 to TRBJ2-6, with D maybe TRBD1 (5 bases). V dropped 4 bases and J dropped 0 bases, with 14 bases sitting between them. The CDR3 has 17 residues. Germline CDR1 SGHRS, CDR2 YFSETQ.

The chain employs TRBV11-3 and TRBJ2-7; perhaps TRBD2 as D (5 bases). CDR1 SGHNT and CDR2 YENEEA come from the germline V gene. Trimming removed 1 base at V and 2 bases at J, with 9 bases between. There are 14 residues in the CDR3. The CDR3 reads CASSLAAGPYEQYF. In nucleotides, the CDR3 is TGTGCCAGCAGCTTAGCGGCGGGCCCCTACGAGCAGTACTTC.

The J gene is TRBJ2-4, the V gene TRBV6-1; D unresolved. V lost 2 bases, J lost 4 bases, and 12 bases lay in between. The CDR3 runs to 15 residues. The germline CDR1 and CDR2 sequences are MNHNS and SASEGT. CDR3 DNA: TGTGCCAGCAGTGAATCAGGTCTAAGTAAAAACATTCAGTACTTC. Its translation: CASSESGLSKNIQYF.

Points on this clone: Other DNA sequences in this specimen translate into the identical CDR3. The chain joins TRBV6-5 to TRBJ2-7; 10 bases are shared with TRBD1. CDR3 size: 14 residues. Trimming removed 5 bases from V and 4 bases from J; junction bases left unmatched: 5. Germline values: CDR1 MNHEY, CDR2 SVGAGI. CDR3: CASSPGQGSYEQYF. In DNA form, the CDR3 reads TGTGCCAGCAGTCCGGGACAGGGGTCATACGAGCAGTACTTC.

The V gene is TRBV5-6, the J gene TRBJ2-1; 9 nucleotides line up with TRBD2. Per germline, CDR1 SGHDT and CDR2 YYEEEE. V lost 0 bases to trimming and J lost 2 bases; unmatched junction nucleotides: 0. This CDR3 is 15 amino acids long. CDR3 in amino acids: CASSLGGRAYNEQFF. The CDR3 nucleotides read TGTGCCAGCAGCTTGGGCGGGAGGGCCTACAATGAGCAGTTCTTC.

V and J are TRBV12-3 or TRBV12-4 and TRBJ2-7; 8 bases agree with TRBD1. The length of the CDR3 is 13 residues. V lost 1 base to trimming and J lost 4 bases; unmatched junction nucleotides: 0. DNA for the CDR3: TGTGCCAGCAGTTTAGGGACAGGGTACGAGCAGTACTTC. It specifies CASSLGTGYEQYF.

The chain links TRBV15 to TRBJ2-4, with D possibly being TRBD2 (5 bases). The ends were cut back, 7 bases at V and 1 base at J, with 17 bases in the middle. Germline V gene lookup returns CDR1 LNHNV and CDR2 YYDKDF (reference sequence). The CDR3 extends over 16 amino acids. The CDR3 nucleotides are TGTGCCACCAAGTCCGCGGGCTTTCTCGCCAAAAACATTCAGTACTTC. It translates to CATKSAGFLAKNIQYF.

In its sample, this clone was seen a few times. The chain couples TRBV15 to TRBJ2-7, with D possibly TRBD2 on 5 matching bases. CDR3 length: 16 amino acids. Germline CDR1 reads LNHNV; CDR2 reads YYDKDF (reference sequence). V gave up 0 bases and J gave up 0 bases, with 12 bases separating them. The CDR3 loop is CATSRDRSSSSYEQYF. For the CDR3, the DNA is TGTGCCACCAGCAGAGATCGGTCTAGCAGCTCCTACGAGCAGTACTTC.

This chain joins TRBV7-2 and TRBJ2-7, with 8 bases matching TRBD2. The CDR3 is 14 amino acids. With 2 bases clipped from V and 5 bases from J, the junction kept 5 bases outside the gene matches. CDR1 is SGHTA and CDR2 is FQGNSA in the germline V gene. CDR3 bases: TGTGCCAGCAGCTTACTAGCGGGTGTCAACGAGCAGTACTTC. Encoded protein: CASSLLAGVNEQYF. Looking up the rest from reference TRBV7-2 and TRBJ2-7 gives the full variable domain: GAGVSQSPSNKVTEKGKDVELRCDPISGHTALYWYRQSLGQGLEFLIYFQGNSAPDKSGLPSDRFSAERTGGSVSTLTIQRTQQEDSAVYLCASSLLAGVNEQYFGPGTRLTVT.

The chain links TRBV19 to TRBJ2-3; D possibly corresponds to TRBD2 (5 bases). Germline CDR1 and CDR2: LNHDA and SQIVND (reference sequence). This CDR3 region has 14 residues. Trimming removed 5 bases from V and 0 bases from J, with 9 bases in between. The CDR3 protein is CASSAGLSTDTQYF. The CDR3 DNA reads as TGTGCCAGTAGTGCTGGACTGAGCACAGATACGCAGTATTTT.

V and J are TRBV4-1 and TRBJ1-1, with D possibly TRBD1 on 5 matching bases. CDR1 MGHRA and CDR2 YSYEKL come from the germline V gene. V shed 2 bases and J shed 3 bases, with 7 bases lying between them. This CDR3 is built from 13 residues. CDR3 sequence (DNA): TGCGCCAGCAGCCAAACAGGAGACACTGAAGCTTTCTTT. Protein product: CASSQTGDTEAFF.

This chain joins TRBV4-2 and TRBJ2-5, with TRBD2 identical over 8 bases. Looked up from germline, CDR1 is LGHNA and CDR2 is YNFKEQ. V was pared by 0 bases and J by 0 bases, with 9 bases of the junction left unmatched. The CDR3 runs 18 residues. The CDR3 protein is CASSQDRVAGMYQETQYF. CDR3 nucleotide sequence: TGTGCCAGCAGCCAAGACCGAGTAGCGGGGATGTACCAAGAGACCCAGTACTTC.

V is TRBV2 and J is TRBJ2-7; D ambiguous. Germline V CDR1 and CDR2: SNHLY, FYNNEI. The length of the CDR3 is 12 residues. The V and J ends lost 6 bases and 5 bases respectively, with 11 bases between them. The CDR3 sequence is CASRVRNHEQYF. The CDR3 nucleotides read TGTGCCAGCAGGGTTAGAAATCACGAGCAGTACTTC.

The table lists this clone with a count of one. V usage is TRBV7-3 and J usage is TRBJ2-5; tentatively, D is TRBD1 (6 bases). Trimming cost V 5 bases and J 5 bases, with 15 bases left between them. The CDR3 contains 14 residues. The germline V gene encodes CDR1 SGHTA and CDR2 FQGTGA. DNA for the CDR3: TGTGCCAGCAGCCCAACGCAGGGGCGGGAGACCCAGTACTTC. This gives the protein CASSPTQGRETQYF.

The chain is built from TRBV25-1 and TRBJ1-4; 7 nucleotides line up with TRBD1. V was pared by 4 bases and J by 3 bases, with 5 bases of the junction left unmatched. The CDR3 contains 15 residues. Germline V CDR1 and CDR2: MGHDK, SYGVNS. The CDR3 region has the DNA TGTGCCAGCAGTGCCAGCAGGGGGGCTAATGAAAAACTGTTTTTT. Residues: CASSASRGANEKLFF.

The V call is TRBV7-9, the J call TRBJ1-2, with D unclear. Germline CDR1 is SEHNR and CDR2 is FQNEAQ (reference sequence). There are 13 residues in the CDR3. V lost 4 bases, J lost 2 bases, and 8 bases lay in between. As DNA, the CDR3 is TGTGCCAGCAGCTCTGGAGACAACTATGGCTACACCTTC. The encoded protein is CASSSGDNYGYTF.

The rearrangement uses TRBV11-3 and TRBJ2-3, with a possible D match to TRBD2 (7 bases). The CDR3 loop spans 14 amino acids. Germline CDR1 and CDR2: SGHNT and YENEEA. The germline V and J ends were trimmed by 6 bases and 4 bases, with 14 bases remaining between them. The CDR3 nucleotides read TGTGCCAGCAGTTATGAGGGGGGGGCAGATACGCAGTATTTT. Translation: CASSYEGGADTQYF.